This paragraph covers one T cell receptor (beta chain) sequence. Its cognate antigen is unknown. The CDR3 does not end in the conserved phenylalanine or tryptophan, so this is likely a read error. The data belong to a study of CD8+CD57+ T cells in acquired aplastic anemia. Previously, flow cytometry had revealed CD8+CD57+ cell expansion in the patients chosen for sequencing. Using genomic DNA as the template, TCR beta VDJ and CDR3 profiling was carried out. In TCRdb, the reads were re-called with MiXCR into one record per CDR3 protein. The sample has about 150,000 distinct CDR3 sequences; 52% are singletons. Overall study findings and caveats: Patients did not significantly differ from controls in CD8+ Simpson's diversity.

The sequence came from a human donor with aplastic anemia. The sequenced material came from sorted CD4+, CD8+, or CD8+CD57+ T cells (not recorded which) from PBMCs.

The CDR3, as DNA: TGCGCCAGCAGCAAACTAGCGGGGGACCTCTCCTACAATGAGCAGTTCTCC. This encodes CASSKLAGDLSYNEQFS. This sequence joins TRBV4-1 and TRBJ2-1; 11 bases are shared with TRBD2. The CDR3 is 17 amino acids. CDR1 MGHRA and CDR2 YSYEKL come from the germline V gene. With V trimmed by 5 bases and J by 0 bases, 6 bases remained unmatched.